This entry lists 8 T cell receptor beta chains sequenced from one sample in a study of healthy donors' naive CD4 and CD8 T cells. Starting from roughly 0.55 ug of total RNA, TCR libraries were made with linear amplification. One entry per CDR3 protein results from TCRdb running MiXCR on the reads. The profile covers roughly 200,000 distinct CDR3 sequences, with around 80% appearing a single time and about 2.4% taken by the ten largest. Sequencing was done on a sample of naive CD4+ and CD8+ T cells sorted from blood, pooled from several donors. All receptors derive from a pool of human donors in good health; the sample pools cells from several healthy donors.

A few counts support this clonotype. The V and J genes are TRBV29-1 and TRBJ2-7; the match to TRBD1 covers 7 bases. This CDR3 is 11 amino acids long. V was clipped by 4 bases and J by 6 bases; unmatched bases: 3. The V gene's germline CDR1 is SQVTM and CDR2 ANQGSEA. Here the CDR3 reads CSVGSGGEQYF. CDR3 nucleotide sequence: TGCAGCGTTGGGTCAGGGGGCGAGCAGTACTTC.

With regard to this clonotype: The junction does not match germline at one end; this may be a read error. DNA for the CDR3: TGTGCCAGCAGTTTCAACGGTCGGGGCTATGGCCACACCTTC. This codes for CASSFNGRGYGHTF. The V and J genes are TRBV6-5 and TRBJ1-2; perhaps TRBD1 as D (5 bases). CDR3 length: 14 residues. Germline CDR1 reads MNHEY; CDR2 reads SVGAGI.

This clonotype showed up just a few times. The J gene is TRBJ1-1, the V gene TRBV27; 7 bases align to TRBD1. The germline CDR1 and CDR2 sequences are MNHEY and SMNVEV (reference sequence). The CDR3 has 13 amino acids. V shed 5 bases, J shed 6 bases, and the junction held 6 bases outside the gene matches. The CDR3 here is CASSNKGAAEAFF. The CDR3 DNA follows: TGTGCCAGCAGTAATAAGGGGGCGGCTGAAGCTTTCTTT.

The gene calls are TRBV29-1 and TRBJ2-5; no reliable D call. The CDR3 spans 14 residues. Germline CDR1 and CDR2: SQVTM and ANQGSEA. With 3 bases removed from V and 1 base from J, the gap between germline ends came to 12 bases. The CDR3 DNA follows: TGCAGCGTTGACATTAGCTGGGCCCAAGAGACCCAGTACTTC. This translates into CSVDISWAQETQYF.

The gene calls are TRBV6-2 or TRBV6-3 and TRBJ1-4, with D perhaps TRBD1 (5 bases). Germline-derived CDR1 and CDR2 are MNHEY and SVGEGT. V was shortened by 6 bases and J by 1 base, with 9 bases between the two germline ends. The CDR3 length is 14 residues. The CDR3 here is CASSITGTNEKLFF. The CDR3 nucleotides read TGTGCCAGCAGCATCACAGGAACTAATGAAAAACTGTTTTTT.

Of note for this clonotype: The junction does not match germline at one end; this may be a read error. J is TRBJ1-2 and V is TRBV4-1; D is unclear. Germline CDR1 reads MGHRA; CDR2 reads YSYEKL. There are 13 residues in the CDR3. In DNA, the CDR3 is TGCGCCAGCAGTCAAGTCGGTTCCTATGGCTACACCTTC. It yields the protein CASSQVGSYGYTF.

There are a few counts of this clonotype. The rearrangement joins TRBV24-1 to TRBJ2-5, with TRBD2 matching 8 bases. The ends lost 3 bases at V and 0 bases at J; junction bases unmatched: 17. This CDR3 contains 20 residues. In germline, CDR1 is KGHDR, CDR2 SFDVKD. The CDR3 DNA is TGTGCCACCAGTGATCGCAATCGGTGGCGGGAGGAAGTGTACCAAGAGACCCAGTACTTC. It translates to CATSDRNRWREEVYQETQYF.

The genes are TRBV12-3 or TRBV12-4 and TRBJ2-5; TRBD2 aligns across 7 bases. The CDR3 totals 15 residues. Germline trimming cut 0 bases from V and 5 bases from J; bases unmatched to any gene: 6. The DNA for the CDR3 is TGTGCCAGCAGTTTAGCGGCGGCGGGGGTGGAGACCCAGTACTTC. This gives the protein CASSLAAAGVETQYF.